This T cell receptor beta chain emerged from a study of control samples from healthy donors and cancer patients. Assay: immunoSEQ multiplex PCR; the TCRdb copy retains only in-frame clones and omits some. The table lists 170,000 or so clones, roughly 94% of them singletons. The source material was blood. The sequence derives from a woman between 18 and 29 years old in good health.

CDR3 region: CASSIEGRGWTGVGLGNQPQHF. The CDR3 bases are TGTGCCAGTAGTATAGAGGGTCGGGGATGGACAGGGGTAGGACTGGGCAATCAGCCCCAGCATTTT. J is TRBJ1-5 and V is TRBV19; 9 nucleotides line up with TRBD1. The CDR3 covers 22 residues. V lost 0 bases to trimming and J lost 2 bases; unmatched junction nucleotides: 20. Germline loops: CDR1 LNHDA, CDR2 SQIVND (reference sequence).